The 13 T cell receptor beta chains below were found in one sample sequenced in a study of a mutant IDH1 vaccine in newly diagnosed glioma. Time point described: week 35, safety follow-up. Vaccination used 300 ug of mutant IDH1 20-mer peptide per dose, with topical imiquimod. These receptors' targets are unknown. TCRdb's copy holds only in-frame clones and misses some; the assay was immunoSEQ multiplex PCR. The sample gives tens of thousands of clones, 80% to 85% of which show up once; less than 4.5% is in the top ten. The sequencing here drew on PBMCs, taken from a glioma patient whose treatment included an IDH1 peptide vaccine. These receptors were collected from a man younger than 45 with glioma.

This rearrangement joins TRBV11-2 to TRBJ2-6; tentatively, D is TRBD1 (5 bases). V dropped 3 bases and J dropped 3 bases, with 9 bases sitting between them. The CDR3 covers 15 residues. Per the germline V gene, CDR1 is SGHAT and CDR2 is FQNNGV. DNA for the CDR3: TGTGCCAGCAGCTTTCAGGGCAGTGGGGCCAACGTCCTGACTTTC. The encoded protein is CASSFQGSGANVLTF.

This sequence joins TRBV5-6 and TRBJ2-2, with D perhaps matching TRBD1 (5 bases). This CDR3 is 16 amino acids long. CDR1 SGHDT and CDR2 YYEEEE come from the germline V gene. V lost 1 base and J 3 bases, leaving 13 bases between the germline ends. CDR3 residues: CASSLPQGGYTGELFF. The CDR3 region has the DNA TGTGCCAGCAGCTTGCCGCAGGGTGGGTACACCGGGGAGCTGTTTTTT.

This chain links TRBV30 with TRBJ2-5; TRBD1 or TRBD2 may be the D gene (5 bases each). The CDR3 loop spans 14 amino acids. Trimming took off 4 bases at V and 0 bases at J, with 12 bases between the two ends. The V gene's germline CDR1 is GTSNPN and CDR2 SVGIG (reference sequence). CDR3 protein: CAWTQGPYQETQYF. The CDR3, as DNA: TGTGCCTGGACCCAGGGACCCTACCAAGAGACCCAGTACTTC.

The V and J genes are TRBV15 and TRBJ2-7, with 11 bases matching TRBD1. The CDR3 has 16 residues. Trimming removed 0 bases from V and 6 bases from J; junction bases left unmatched: 7. The V gene's germline CDR1 is LNHNV and CDR2 YYDKDF (reference sequence). The CDR3 region is CATSRDRGTGGSEQYF. The CDR3 DNA is TGTGCCACCAGCAGAGATCGAGGGACAGGGGGGAGCGAGCAGTACTTC.

The J gene is TRBJ2-3, the V gene TRBV7-9; TRBD1 aligns across 10 bases. Losses at the gene ends were 3 bases for V and 3 bases for J; bases not matched to a gene: 3. Germline CDR1 and CDR2: SEHNR and FQNEAQ (reference sequence). CDR3 size: 15 residues. The CDR3 nucleotides are TGTGCCAGCAGCTTGACGGGACAGGGGACAGATACGCAGTATTTT. This gives the protein CASSLTGQGTDTQYF.

This chain uses TRBV30 with TRBJ2-7; 11 bases align to TRBD1. The V gene end was trimmed by 3 bases and the J gene end by 3 bases; junction bases not matched to a gene: 4. The CDR3 extends over 14 amino acids. The V gene's germline CDR1 is GTSNPN and CDR2 SVGIG (reference sequence). The CDR3 coding sequence is TGTGCCTGGAGAGTCGGGACAGGGGGCTACGAGCAGTACTTC. Translation: CAWRVGTGGYEQYF.

V usage is TRBV6-5 and J usage is TRBJ1-6; D gene ambiguous. The CDR3 loop spans 14 amino acids. Trimming cost V 2 bases and J 7 bases, with 9 bases left between them. Germline CDR1 MNHEY, CDR2 SVGAGI. CDR3 sequence (DNA): TGTGCCAGCAGTTACACCCGGGGAAATTCACCCCTCCACTTT. This encodes CASSYTRGNSPLHF.

V gene TRBV27 combines with J gene TRBJ2-3; D is ambiguous. Germline loops: CDR1 MNHEY, CDR2 SMNVEV (reference sequence). This CDR3 has 16 residues. Trimming took 2 bases from V and 4 from J, leaving 16 bases between them. CDR3: CASSLLGFRVADTQYF. The CDR3 coding sequence is TGTGCCAGCAGTTTACTCGGCTTCCGAGTTGCAGATACGCAGTATTTT.

The rearrangement uses TRBV5-6 and TRBJ1-1; no clear D gene. Germline values: CDR1 SGHDT, CDR2 YYEEEE. The length of the CDR3 is 12 residues. The ends were cut back, 0 bases at V and 5 bases at J, with 5 bases in the middle. The CDR3 here is CASSLAWTEAFF. DNA for the CDR3: TGTGCCAGCAGCTTGGCCTGGACTGAAGCTTTCTTT.

This clone was detected only once. J is TRBJ2-2 and V is TRBV5-6; 7 bases fit TRBD1. Germline V CDR1 and CDR2: SGHDT, YYEEEE. The CDR3 spans 14 residues. V was clipped by 3 bases and J by 5 bases; unmatched bases: 4. The CDR3 here is CASSSTGWTGELFF. For the CDR3, the DNA is TGTGCCAGCAGCTCGACAGGGTGGACCGGGGAGCTGTTTTTT.

The chain combines TRBV5-1 with TRBJ2-7; no clear D. The CDR3 has 19 amino acids. In germline, CDR1 is SGHRS, CDR2 YFSETQ. The ends were cut back, 6 bases at V and 2 bases at J, with 30 bases in the middle. The CDR3 loop reads CASNSETPFDIRATYEQYF. The CDR3 nucleotides are TGCGCCAGCAATTCGGAGACCCCTTTCGATATCCGGGCCACCTACGAGCAGTACTTC. Full variable domain (rest looked up from reference TRBV5-1 and TRBJ2-7): KAGVTQTPRYLIKTRGQQVTLSCSPISGHRSVSWYQQTPGQGLQFLFEYFSETQRNKGNFPGRFSGRQFSNSRSEMNVSTLELGDSALYLCASNSETPFDIRATYEQYFGPGTRLTVT.

The chain combines TRBV10-3 with TRBJ2-2; the D call may be TRBD1 or TRBD2 (5 bases each). This CDR3 contains 11 residues. CDR1 is ENHRY and CDR2 is SYGVKD in the germline V gene. V dropped 8 bases and J dropped 7 bases, with 8 bases sitting between them. The CDR3 protein is CAIGGGGELFF. The CDR3 DNA reads as TGTGCCATCGGGGGTGGCGGGGAGCTGTTTTTT.

The chain uses TRBV15 and TRBJ1-1, with D maybe TRBD1 (6 bases). CDR3 length: 14 amino acids. Per germline, CDR1 LNHNV and CDR2 YYDKDF (reference sequence). V dropped 1 base and J dropped 4 bases, with 10 bases sitting between them. CDR3 region: CATSRGQDGTEAFF. CDR3 coding DNA: TGTGCCACCAGCAGAGGACAGGATGGCACTGAAGCTTTCTTT.